This is a list of T cell receptor beta chains from one sample in a study of cytomegalovirus exposure and HLA in healthy donors. Some clones are missing from TCRdb's copy, which holds only in-frame ones; the method was immunoSEQ multiplex PCR. Of 75,000 to 90,000 clones listed, around three fifths are singletons. The specimen sequenced was PBMCs. The receptor source for this set is a woman aged 40-49 years in good health and CMV-seropositive. CDR3s include the opening cysteine and the closing phenylalanine or tryptophan. D genes are given only for firm matches. Rows give clone size only sometimes, using once, few, many, or a class for an expanded clone.

TRBJ2-5,TRBV2,TRBD1,few,TGTGCCAGCAGTAGGGACAGCCAAGAGACCCAGTACTTC,CASSRDSQETQYF
TRBJ1-1,TRBV28,NA,NA,TGTGCCAGCAGTCGCAGACCCCTTTCCCGGGACACCCCAAGAGGTGAAGCTTTCTTT,CASSRRPLSRDTPRGEAFF
TRBJ2-2,TRBV5-4,TRBD1,NA,TGTGCCAGCAGCGGACAGGGAGATTACACCGGGGAGCTGTTTTTT,CASSGQGDYTGELFF
TRBJ1-3,TRBV6-1,TRBD1,few,TGTGCCAGCAACCAAGACGCAGGGGGCGAGTATTTT,CASNQDAGGEYF
TRBJ1-2,TRBV6-1,TRBD1,few,TGTGCCAGCAGGGGGACAGGGAAGGATGGCTACACCTTC,CASRGTGKDGYTF
TRBJ1-5,TRBV7-8,NA,NA,TGTGCCAGCAGCTCCCTGTCGGGAAATCAGCCCCAGCATTTT,CASSSLSGNQPQHF
TRBJ1-2,TRBV6-1,NA,NA,TGTGCCAGCAGTGAGGACAGCTATGGCTACACCTTC,CASSEDSYGYTF
TRBJ2-7,TRBV4-1,NA,NA,TGCGCCAGCAGCCAAGAAACCGGGCACCTTTTGGCGGGGATTTACGAGCAGTACTTC,CASSQETGHLLAGIYEQYF
TRBJ1-1,TRBV5-5,NA,once,TGTGCCAGCAGCTTACAGCCGAACACTGAAGCTTTCTTT,CASSLQPNTEAFF
TRBJ2-7,TRBV30,TRBD2,NA,TGTGCCTGGAGTGTACTTGGACTAGCGGTATACGAGCAGTACTTC,CAWSVLGLAVYEQYF
TRBJ2-3,TRBV21-1,NA,NA,TGTGCCAGCAGCAAAGGGGGGGGGCGCAGCCCAGATACGCAGTATTTT,CASSKGGGRSPDTQYF
TRBJ2-6,TRBV28,TRBD2,few,TGTGCCAGCAGCCGACTAGCGGGGGGCTCTGGGGCCAACGTCCTGACTTTC,CASSRLAGGSGANVLTF
TRBJ1-2,TRBV2,TRBD1,NA,TGTGCCAGCAGTGAAGCGGCCGGTGGGACAGGGTATAACTATGGCTACACCTTC,CASSEAAGGTGYNYGYTF
TRBJ2-1,TRBV5-8,NA,NA,TGTGCCAGCAGCTTGGATCTAGCTGAGCAGTTCTTC,CASSLDLAEQFF
TRBJ2-3,TRBV5-6,NA,NA,TGTGCCAGCAGCCGAGCGGGACAGGAGAGCACAGATACGCAGTATTTT,CASSRAGQESTDTQYF
TRBJ2-4,TRBV2,TRBD2,NA,TGTGCCAGCAGTGAGGGACTAGCGGGAGCCACAGGAGCCAAAAACATTCAGTACTTC,CASSEGLAGATGAKNIQYF
TRBJ2-2,TRBV7-9,NA,NA,TGTGCCAGCCGAAATAGCGGCTTCGCGAACACCGGGGAGCTGTTTTTT,CASRNSGFANTGELFF
TRBJ2-6,TRBV29-1,NA,NA,TGCAGCGTTGAAGGGGGGGCTGGGGCCAACGTCCTGACTTTC,CSVEGGAGANVLTF
TRBJ2-2,TRBV4-1,TRBD1,NA,TGCGCCAGCAGCCAAGACCCGACAGGGTTGACCGGGGAGCTGTTTTTT,CASSQDPTGLTGELFF
TRBJ2-7,TRBV5-5,TRBD1,NA,TGTGCCAGCAGCTTGACGGCAGGGGGTGCCTACGAGCAGTACTTC,CASSLTAGGAYEQYF
TRBJ2-5,TRBV5-1,TRBD2,few,TGCGCCAGCAGCTTGCCCGGGACTAGCGGAAGCCAAGAGACCCAGTACTTC,CASSLPGTSGSQETQYF
TRBJ1-2,TRBV23-1,NA,NA,TGCGCCAGCAGTCAACCCTCCTCGAGGGGCTACACCTTC,CASSQPSSRGYTF
TRBJ2-3,TRBV19,TRBD2,NA,TGTGCCAGTAGCCGAGCGGGACCCACAGATACGCAGTATTTT,CASSRAGPTDTQYF
TRBJ2-2,TRBV25-1,NA,few,TGTGCCAGCAGTCCACCCTGGGGCAGGGAAGGGATCGGGGAGCTGTTTTTT,CASSPPWGREGIGELFF
TRBJ2-7,TRBV4-2,NA,few,TGTGCCAGCAGCCAAGACGCGGTCCCCCCGTACTTC,CASSQDAVPPYF
TRBJ2-7,TRBV7-8,NA,NA,TGTGCCAGCGGCAGCGGTTACTCCTACGAGCAGTACTTC,CASGSGYSYEQYF
TRBJ2-3,TRBV2,NA,NA,TGTGCCAGCAGTGAACGCCGACTGGGCACAGATACGCAGTATTTT,CASSERRLGTDTQYF
TRBJ1-3,TRBV19,NA,NA,TGTGCCAGTAGTCTGATGGACACCTCCTCTGGAAACACCATATATTTT,CASSLMDTSSGNTIYF
TRBJ2-7,TRBV5-5,NA,NA,TGTGCCAGCAGCTTGGGCGGGTGGAGAAGTTACTACGAGCAGTACTTC,CASSLGGWRSYYEQYF
TRBJ2-3,TRBV9,NA,few,TGTGCCAGCAGCGTAGTATCTAGTCGCACAGATACGCAGTATTTT,CASSVVSSRTDTQYF
TRBJ2-1,TRBV5-1,TRBD2,NA,TGCGCCAGCAGCTTTAGCGGGAGCTCCTACAATGAGCAGTTCTTC,CASSFSGSSYNEQFF
TRBJ2-7,TRBV10-1,TRBD2,few,TGCGCCAGCAGTGTATCAGGGAGGGAGTTCTACGAGCAGTACTTC,CASSVSGREFYEQYF
TRBJ1-1,TRBV6-1,NA,NA,TGTGCCAGCAGTGAAGAGGACAGTCCCCCCTATCGGAACACTGAAGCTTTCTTT,CASSEEDSPPYRNTEAFF
TRBJ1-2,TRBV28,NA,NA,TGTGCCAGCAGCTTCCCGTACAGGGAGGGGAACTATGGCTACACCTTC,CASSFPYREGNYGYTF
TRBJ1-2,TRBV28,NA,NA,TGTGCCAGCAGTGGGGGGGCTGATAATGGCTACACCTTC,CASSGGADNGYTF
TRBJ2-5,TRBV13,TRBD1,NA,TGTGCCAGCAGCTCAAGACAGGGGTCTGTTCAAGAGACCCAGTACTTC,CASSSRQGSVQETQYF